A single sample gave rise to the 26 T cell receptor beta chains below, sequenced in a study of blood T cell repertoires in COVID-19. Sequencing used immunoSEQ multiplex PCR; TCRdb keeps in-frame clones, though not all of them. Seen here are approximately 270,000 clones, 70% to 90% observed once, and the top ten hold about 1.3%. The sequenced sample was peripheral blood. The receptors were gathered from a man older than 75 with acute or convalescent COVID-19.

The V gene is TRBV7-2, the J gene TRBJ1-2; D gene ambiguous. V shed 1 base and J shed 0 bases, with 12 bases lying between them. Per germline, CDR1 SGHTA and CDR2 FQGNSA. This CDR3 is 16 amino acids long. The CDR3 reads CASSLEGGRPNYGYTF. The CDR3 DNA is TGTGCCAGCAGCTTAGAAGGAGGGAGGCCTAACTATGGCTACACCTTC.

The J gene is TRBJ2-2, the V gene TRBV7-9; 9 bases are a match to TRBD1. Looked up from germline, CDR1 is SEHNR and CDR2 is FQNEAQ (reference sequence). V shed 11 bases and J 3 bases; nucleotides not matched to a gene: 7. The CDR3 has 14 amino acids. The CDR3 bases are TGTGCCGGTCGCACAGGGGGCTACACCGGGGAGCTGTTTTTT. It yields the protein CAGRTGGYTGELFF.

This chain connects TRBV6-2 or TRBV6-3 to TRBJ2-3; D gene unclear. Germline lookup yields CDR1 MNHEY and CDR2 SVGEGT. V was pared by 3 bases and J by 8 bases, with 12 bases between. CDR3 length: 13 amino acids. The CDR3 coding sequence is TGTGCCAGCAGTTATAGCAGAGGTCTTACGCAGTATTTT. Protein product: CASSYSRGLTQYF.

The chain joins TRBV7-9 to TRBJ1-4, with D possibly TRBD1 on 6 matching bases. Trimming left V 1 base short and J 6 bases short, with 9 bases between. The CDR3 sequence is 14 residues long. CDR1 is SEHNR and CDR2 is FQNEAQ in the germline V gene (reference sequence). For the CDR3, the DNA is TGTGCCAGCAGCTTAGGCGGGGGCGATGAAAAACTGTTTTTT. The encoded protein is CASSLGGGDEKLFF. Full variable domain (rest looked up from reference TRBV7-9 and TRBJ1-4): DTGVSQNPRHKITKRGQNVTFRCDPISEHNRLYWYRQTLGQGPEFLTYFQNEAQLEKSRLLSDRFSAERPKGSFSTLEIQRTEQGDSAMYLCASSLGGGDEKLFFGSGTQLSVL.

This chain uses TRBV10-2 with TRBJ1-5; 9 nucleotides agree with TRBD1. V lost 6 bases, J lost 3 bases, and 6 bases stayed unmatched. Germline-derived CDR1 and CDR2 are WSHSY and SAAADI. CDR3 length equals 15 residues. Here the CDR3 DNA reads TGCGCCAGCAGGACGGACAGGGGCAACAATCAGCCCCAGCATTTT. It encodes CASRTDRGNNQPQHF.

In nucleotides, the CDR3 is TGTGCCAGCAGTGAACTTTGGACAGGGAGCTATGGCTACACCTTC. Amino acid sequence: CASSELWTGSYGYTF. This sequence joins TRBV6-1 and TRBJ1-2, with 8 nucleotides matching TRBD1. This CDR3 comprises 15 residues. Germline CDR1 reads MNHNS; CDR2 reads SASEGT. Trimming removed 2 bases from V and 4 bases from J; junction bases left unmatched: 6.

J is TRBJ1-5 and V is TRBV27; no clear D. Germline V gives CDR1 MNHEY, CDR2 SMNVEV (reference sequence). CDR3 length: 11 amino acids. V was shortened by 8 bases and J by 14 bases, with 16 bases between the two germline ends. Here the CDR3 reads CASGPAGVKHF. Written as DNA, the CDR3 is TGTGCCAGCGGCCCGGCCGGGGTAAAGCATTTT.

The CDR3 nucleotides read TGTGCCAGCAGCTTTTTCTCGGGTGAAAAACTGTTTTTT. The encoded protein is CASSFFSGEKLFF. The chain is built from TRBV7-2 and TRBJ1-4, with D uncertain. V lost 3 bases, J lost 7 bases, and 9 bases lay in between. The CDR3 consists of 13 residues. Germline values: CDR1 SGHTA, CDR2 FQGNSA.

The chain carries TRBV7-2 and TRBJ2-1; 10 nucleotides line up with TRBD1. With 6 bases clipped from V and 5 bases from J, the junction kept 7 bases outside the gene matches. The CDR3 consists of 15 residues. Germline V lookup: CDR1 SGHTA, CDR2 FQGNSA. The CDR3 loop is CASRRPGQGNNEQFF. DNA for the CDR3: TGTGCCAGCAGACGGCCGGGACAGGGGAACAATGAGCAGTTCTTC.

This rearrangement joins TRBV6-6 to TRBJ2-1; 8 positions match TRBD1. This CDR3 has 14 residues. V lost 5 bases to trimming and J lost 4 bases; unmatched junction nucleotides: 4. Germline loops: CDR1 MNHNY, CDR2 SVGAGI (reference sequence). This chain's CDR3 is CASSRQGRYNEQFF. The CDR3 DNA sequence: TGTGCCAGCAGTCGACAGGGGAGATACAATGAGCAGTTCTTC.

CDR3 amino acids: CASSLLRGPEGYEQYF. DNA of the CDR3: TGTGCCAGCAGCCTCCTCAGGGGGCCGGAGGGCTACGAGCAGTACTTC. The V and J genes are TRBV11-2 and TRBJ2-7; 8 bases line up with TRBD1. Germline assignment: CDR1 SGHAT and CDR2 FQNNGV. Trimming at V came to 5 bases and at J to 3 bases, leaving 12 bases not matched to a gene. The CDR3 contains 16 residues.

This clone was counted once. The genes are TRBV6-2 or TRBV6-3 and TRBJ2-7; TRBD2 agrees at 7 bases. CDR1 and CDR2 from the germline V gene are MNHEY and SVGEGT. Unmatched junction bases numbered 9, after V lost 2 bases and J lost 2 bases. The CDR3 length is 16 residues. This CDR3 is CASSYGGSSGTYEQYF. The DNA for the CDR3 is TGTGCCAGCAGTTACGGCGGGTCTAGCGGTACCTACGAGCAGTACTTC.

This CDR3 reads CASSPSLADSYNEQFF. CDR3 in DNA: TGTGCCAGCAGCCCGTCTTTGGCGGACTCCTACAATGAGCAGTTCTTC. The rearrangement links TRBV7-3 to TRBJ2-1, with unresolved D. The V and J ends lost 5 bases and 0 bases respectively, with 14 bases between them. The CDR3 contains 16 residues. The germline gives CDR1 SGHTA, CDR2 FQGTGA.

The chain combines TRBV29-1 with TRBJ2-5; no clear D. V gave up 5 bases and J gave up 2 bases, with 6 bases separating them. The CDR3 consists of 11 residues. CDR1 and CDR2 (germline): SQVTM, ANQGSEA. DNA of the CDR3: TGCAGCGTTAACAGTCAAGAGACCCAGTACTTC. Protein sequence: CSVNSQETQYF.

The rearrangement links TRBV6-1 to TRBJ1-6, with TRBD1 as a possible D gene (5 bases). The CDR3 spans 15 residues. V lost 2 bases, J lost 8 bases, and 13 bases lay in between. Germline loops: CDR1 MNHNS, CDR2 SASEGT. The CDR3 region is CASSEPGEPHSPLHF. The CDR3 bases are TGTGCCAGCAGTGAACCGGGGGAACCTCATTCACCCCTCCACTTT.

A few counts support this clone. The DNA of the CDR3 is TGTGCCAGCAGCTCGACAGGAGGTAATTCACCCCTCCACTTT. This encodes CASSSTGGNSPLHF. The chain is built from TRBV5-4 and TRBJ1-6, with a tentative D call TRBD1 (6 bases). CDR1 is SGHNT, CDR2 YYREEE, per germline (reference sequence). Trimming shortened V by 3 bases and J by 6 bases, and 10 bases separated the two germline ends. The CDR3 is 14 amino acids.

The V call is TRBV7-2, the J call TRBJ1-6; 7 bases agree with TRBD1. The CDR3 runs to 16 residues. Germline trimming cut 4 bases from V and 2 bases from J; bases unmatched to any gene: 5. Germline loops: CDR1 SGHTA, CDR2 FQGNSA. In DNA, the CDR3 is TGTGCCAGCAGCTCCCGACAGGGCCCCTATAATTCACCCCTCCACTTT. Its translation: CASSSRQGPYNSPLHF.

This clone was counted once. This chain joins TRBV19 and TRBJ1-5, with 7 bases that match TRBD1. The germline V gene encodes CDR1 LNHDA and CDR2 SQIVND (reference sequence). The length of the CDR3 is 15 residues. Germline trimming cut 5 bases from V and 1 base from J; bases unmatched to any gene: 5. The chain's CDR3 is CASSQGTVSNQPQHF. In nucleotides, the CDR3 is TGTGCCAGTAGTCAAGGGACAGTAAGCAATCAGCCCCAGCATTTT.

This rearrangement joins TRBV4-3 to TRBJ1-4; 8 bases map to TRBD1. The ends lost 2 bases at V and 4 bases at J; junction bases unmatched: 3. Germline-derived CDR1 and CDR2 are LGHNA and YSLEER. CDR3 length: 15 residues. The CDR3 loop is CASSQHGQGNEKLFF. DNA of the CDR3: TGCGCCAGCAGCCAACACGGACAGGGTAATGAAAAACTGTTTTTT.

This clone was counted once. This chain links TRBV7-9 with TRBJ2-7; 10 positions match TRBD2. The CDR3 extends over 17 amino acids. The V segment lost 0 bases and the J segment 5 bases; nucleotides outside the gene matches: 10. Looked up from germline, CDR1 is SEHNR and CDR2 is FQNEAQ (reference sequence). CDR3 in DNA: TGTGCCAGCAGCTTAGCCGCCAGTCTAGCGGGGGCCCACGAGCAGTACTTC. It encodes CASSLAASLAGAHEQYF.

The chain recombines TRBV19 with TRBJ1-5; D may be TRBD1 (5 bases). This CDR3 has 16 amino acids. V gave up 8 bases and J gave up 6 bases, with 23 bases separating them. Per the germline V gene, CDR1 is LNHDA and CDR2 is SQIVND (reference sequence). The CDR3 loop is CASQRGRTGGGQPQHF. Written as DNA, the CDR3 is TGTGCCAGTCAACGGGGGAGAACAGGCGGCGGTCAGCCCCAGCATTTT.

The chain uses TRBV5-8 and TRBJ2-7; TRBD1 might be the D (6 bases). The V gene lost 0 bases and the J gene lost 0 bases, with 16 bases spanning the gap. CDR1 is SGHTS, CDR2 YDEGEE, per germline. The CDR3 contains 17 residues. The CDR3 nucleotides are TGTGCCAGCAGCTTGGATGGTACAGGGCCCACCTCCTACGAGCAGTACTTC. Protein product: CASSLDGTGPTSYEQYF.

The J gene is TRBJ1-5, the V gene TRBV18; TRBD1 is a possible D gene (5 bases). Per the germline V gene, CDR1 is KGHSH and CDR2 is LQKENI. The CDR3 extends over 13 amino acids. Trimming removed 1 base from V and 8 bases from J, with 9 bases in between. The CDR3: CASSPQGSEPQHF. The CDR3 nucleotides are TGTGCCAGCTCACCACAGGGGTCGGAGCCCCAGCATTTT.

The chain carries TRBV27 and TRBJ1-5; 8 nucleotides match TRBD1. Germline V lookup: CDR1 MNHEY, CDR2 SMNVEV (reference sequence). The CDR3 spans 15 residues. Trimming removed 8 bases from V and 5 bases from J; junction bases left unmatched: 11. The CDR3 spells CASHPIGTGDQPQHF. The CDR3 coding sequence is TGTGCCAGCCATCCTATAGGGACAGGAGATCAGCCCCAGCATTTT.

V gene TRBV28 combines with J gene TRBJ2-3; no clear D. Trimming cost V 0 bases and J 0 bases, with 10 bases left between them. Germline V gene sequence: CDR1 MDHEN, CDR2 SYDVKM. This CDR3 comprises 16 residues. The DNA for the CDR3 is TGTGCCAGCAGTTTATGGAACAGCCCTAGCACAGATACGCAGTATTTT. As protein: CASSLWNSPSTDTQYF.

This clone was picked up a small number of times. The genes are TRBV5-1 and TRBJ2-2; TRBD2 aligns across 8 bases. The V gene end was trimmed by 4 bases and the J gene end by 8 bases; junction bases not matched to a gene: 16. The CDR3 length is 17 residues. In germline, CDR1 is SGHRS, CDR2 YFSETQ. CDR3 sequence: CASSPHGSGSRLGELFF. The CDR3 coding sequence is TGCGCCAGCAGCCCCCACGGAAGCGGGAGTCGGTTAGGGGAGCTGTTTTTT.